This T cell receptor beta chain was recorded in a study of CXCR3-negative and CXCR3-positive naive CD8 T cells. 5' RACE with UMI labels generated the TRB cDNA libraries. TCRdb reworked the 5' RACE reads into one entry per CDR3 protein, no DNA. This repertoire includes 6,500 to 8,000 distinct CDR3 sequences. Study observations and caveats: CXCR3-positive naive cells had TRB CDR3s that were more hydrophobic than CXCR3-negative naive cells had. Naive cells, whether CXCR3-negative or CXCR3-positive, had similar TRBV-TRBJ usage, while memory cells differed. Naive subsets were similarly diverse, while memory CD8+ repertoires were much less diverse.

In regard to this clonotype: Its specificity is not known.

Germline V lookup: CDR1 KGHSH, CDR2 LQKENI. The CDR3 is 16 residues long. Naive CD8+ T cells showed a CD45RO-CCR7+CD27+CD95- phenotype. The receptor was derived from a human donor in good health. Some clones in this sample may be carry-over from other donors' samples. The chain carries TRBV18 and TRBJ1-1. The source material was naive CXCR3+ CD8+ T cells from blood. Subset denoted: CD45RO-CCR7+CD27+CD95- naive CD8+ T cells expressing CXCR3 (TNR3+). This chain's CDR3 is CASSPVDSEVGTEAFF.